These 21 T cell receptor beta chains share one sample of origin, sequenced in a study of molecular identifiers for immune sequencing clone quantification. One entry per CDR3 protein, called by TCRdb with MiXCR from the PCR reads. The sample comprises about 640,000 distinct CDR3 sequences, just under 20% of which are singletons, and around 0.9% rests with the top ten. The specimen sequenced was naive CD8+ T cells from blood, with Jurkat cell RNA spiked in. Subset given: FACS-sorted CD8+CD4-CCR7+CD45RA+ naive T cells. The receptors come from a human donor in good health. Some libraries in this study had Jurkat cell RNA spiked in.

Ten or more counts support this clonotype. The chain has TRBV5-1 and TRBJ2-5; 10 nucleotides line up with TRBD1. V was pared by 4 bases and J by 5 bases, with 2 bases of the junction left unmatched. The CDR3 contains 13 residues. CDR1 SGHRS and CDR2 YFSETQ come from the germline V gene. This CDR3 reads CASSTGQGETQYF. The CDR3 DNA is TGCGCCAGCAGCACGGGACAGGGGGAGACCCAGTACTTC.

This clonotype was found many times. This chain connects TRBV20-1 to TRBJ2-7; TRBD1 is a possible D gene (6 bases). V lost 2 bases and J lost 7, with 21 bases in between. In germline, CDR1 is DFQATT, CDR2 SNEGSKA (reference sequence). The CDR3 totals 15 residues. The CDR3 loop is CSARFAEKGQWEQYF. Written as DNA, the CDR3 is TGCAGTGCTAGATTTGCTGAGAAGGGACAATGGGAGCAGTACTTC.

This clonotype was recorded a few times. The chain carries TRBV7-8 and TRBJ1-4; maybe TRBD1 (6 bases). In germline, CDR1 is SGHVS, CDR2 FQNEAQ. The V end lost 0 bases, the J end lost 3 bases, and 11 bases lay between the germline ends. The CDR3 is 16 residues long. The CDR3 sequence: CASSLAWAGANEKLFF. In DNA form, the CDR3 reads TGTGCCAGCAGCTTAGCGTGGGCAGGGGCTAATGAAAAACTGTTTTTT.

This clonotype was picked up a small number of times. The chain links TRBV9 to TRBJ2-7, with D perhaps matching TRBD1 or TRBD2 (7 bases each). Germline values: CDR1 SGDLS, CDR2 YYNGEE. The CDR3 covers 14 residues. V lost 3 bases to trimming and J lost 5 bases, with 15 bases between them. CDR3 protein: CASSEGAGADEQYF. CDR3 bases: TGTGCCAGCAGCGAGGGGGCGGGGGCGGACGAGCAGTACTTC. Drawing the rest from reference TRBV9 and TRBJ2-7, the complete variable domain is DSGVTQTPKHLITATGQRVTLRCSPRSGDLSVYWYQQSLDQGLQFLIQYYNGEERAKGNILERFSAQQFPDLHSELNLSSLELGDSALYFCASSEGAGADEQYFGPGTRLTVT.

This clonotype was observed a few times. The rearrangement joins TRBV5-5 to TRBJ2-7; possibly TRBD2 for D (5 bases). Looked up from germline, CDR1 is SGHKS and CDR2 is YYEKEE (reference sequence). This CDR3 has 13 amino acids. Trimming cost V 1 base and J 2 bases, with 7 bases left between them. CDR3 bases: TGTGCCAGCAGCTTGCTAGCCACCTACGAGCAGTACTTC. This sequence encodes CASSLLATYEQYF.

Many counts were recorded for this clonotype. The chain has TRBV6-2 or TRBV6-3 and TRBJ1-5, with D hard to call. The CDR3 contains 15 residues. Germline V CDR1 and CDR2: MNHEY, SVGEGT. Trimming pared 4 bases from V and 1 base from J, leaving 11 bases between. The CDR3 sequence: CASSFWSGSNQPQHF. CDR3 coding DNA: TGTGCCAGCAGTTTTTGGTCTGGGAGCAATCAGCCCCAGCATTTT.

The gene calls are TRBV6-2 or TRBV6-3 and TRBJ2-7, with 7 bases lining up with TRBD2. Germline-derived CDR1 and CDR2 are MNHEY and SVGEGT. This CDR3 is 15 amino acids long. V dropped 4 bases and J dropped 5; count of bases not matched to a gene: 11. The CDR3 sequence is CASSSSLLGGNEQYF. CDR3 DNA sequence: TGTGCCAGCAGTTCCTCCCTTTTGGGGGGGAACGAGCAGTACTTC.

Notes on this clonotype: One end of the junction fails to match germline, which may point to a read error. The CDR3, as DNA: TGTGCCAGCAGTTTAGGTCTGGGTTACGAGCAGCACTTC. Protein product: CASSLGLGYEQHF. The gene calls are TRBV28 and TRBJ2-7, with D hard to call. The CDR3 is 13 residues long. Germline V CDR1 and CDR2: MDHEN, SYDVKM.

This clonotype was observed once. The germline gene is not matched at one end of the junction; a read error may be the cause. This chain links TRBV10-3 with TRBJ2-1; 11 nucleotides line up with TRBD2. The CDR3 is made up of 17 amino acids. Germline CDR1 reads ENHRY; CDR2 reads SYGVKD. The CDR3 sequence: CATSESASGRFYNEQFF. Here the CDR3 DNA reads TGTGCCACCAGTGAGTCCGCTAGCGGGAGGTTCTACAATGAGCAGTTCTTC.

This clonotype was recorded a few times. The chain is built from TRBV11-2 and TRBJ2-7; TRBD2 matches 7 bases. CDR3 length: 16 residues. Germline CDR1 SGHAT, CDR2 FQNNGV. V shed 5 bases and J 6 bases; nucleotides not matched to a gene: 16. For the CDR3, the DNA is TGTGCCAGCAGCCCAACGCCGACGGGACTAACAGTCGAGCAGTACTTC. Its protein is CASSPTPTGLTVEQYF. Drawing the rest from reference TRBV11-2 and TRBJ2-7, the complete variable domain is EAGVAQSPRYKIIEKRQSVAFWCNPISGHATLYWYQQILGQGPKLLIQFQNNGVVDDSQLPKDRFSAERLKGVDSTLKIQPAKLEDSAVYLCASSPTPTGLTVEQYFGPGTRLTVT.

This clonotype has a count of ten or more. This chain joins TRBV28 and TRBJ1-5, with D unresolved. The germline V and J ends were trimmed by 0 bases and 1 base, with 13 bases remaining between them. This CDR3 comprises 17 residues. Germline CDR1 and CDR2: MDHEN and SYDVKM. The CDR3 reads CASSLWAGGMSNQPQHF. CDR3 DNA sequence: TGTGCCAGCAGTTTATGGGCCGGAGGGATGAGCAATCAGCCCCAGCATTTT. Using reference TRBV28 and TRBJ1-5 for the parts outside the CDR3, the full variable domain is DVKVTQSSRYLVKRTGEKVFLECVQDMDHENMFWYRQDPGLGLRLIYFSYDVKMKEKGDIPEGYSVSREKKERFSLILESASTNQTSMYLCASSLWAGGMSNQPQHFGDGTRLSIL.

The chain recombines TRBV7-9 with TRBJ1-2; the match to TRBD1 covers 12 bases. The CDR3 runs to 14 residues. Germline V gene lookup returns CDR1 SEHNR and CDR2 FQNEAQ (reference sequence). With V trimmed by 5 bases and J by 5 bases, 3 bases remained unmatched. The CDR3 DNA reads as TGTGCCAGCAGCGGGGGACAGGGGGCTTATGGCTACACCTTC. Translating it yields CASSGGQGAYGYTF.

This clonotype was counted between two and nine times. The CDR3, as DNA: TGTGCCAGCAGTTTGGGACAGTGGACTGAAGCTTTCTTT. Protein: CASSLGQWTEAFF. The chain has TRBV27 and TRBJ1-1; 7 bases fit TRBD1. V shed 3 bases and J 5 bases; nucleotides not matched to a gene: 3. The CDR3 runs to 13 residues. The germline V gene has CDR1 MNHEY and CDR2 SMNVEV (reference sequence).

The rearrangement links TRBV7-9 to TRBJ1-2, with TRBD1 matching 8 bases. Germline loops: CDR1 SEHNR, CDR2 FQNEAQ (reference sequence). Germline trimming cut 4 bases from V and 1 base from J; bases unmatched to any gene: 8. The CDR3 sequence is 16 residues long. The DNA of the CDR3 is TGTGCCAGCAGCTGGGGACAGGTGGGCCTTAACTATGGCTACACCTTC. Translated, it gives CASSWGQVGLNYGYTF.

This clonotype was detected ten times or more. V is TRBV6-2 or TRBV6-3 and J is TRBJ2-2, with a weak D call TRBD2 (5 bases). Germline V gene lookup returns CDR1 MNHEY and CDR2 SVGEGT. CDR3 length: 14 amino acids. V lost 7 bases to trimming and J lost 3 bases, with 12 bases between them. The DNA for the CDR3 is TGTGCCAGCAACGTGTGGGGAGACACCGGGGAGCTGTTTTTT. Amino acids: CASNVWGDTGELFF.

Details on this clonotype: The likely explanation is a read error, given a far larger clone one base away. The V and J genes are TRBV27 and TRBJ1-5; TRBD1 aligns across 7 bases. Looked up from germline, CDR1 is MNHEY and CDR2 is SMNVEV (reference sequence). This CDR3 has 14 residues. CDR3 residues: CDSSHRGSNQPQHF. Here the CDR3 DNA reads TGTGACAGCAGTCACAGGGGTAGCAATCAGCCCCAGCATTTT.

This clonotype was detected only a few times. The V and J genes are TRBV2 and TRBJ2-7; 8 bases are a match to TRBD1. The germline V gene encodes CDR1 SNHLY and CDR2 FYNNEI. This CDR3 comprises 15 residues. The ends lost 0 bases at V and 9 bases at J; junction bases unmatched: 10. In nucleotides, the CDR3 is TGTGCCAGCAGTGAAGCTCCGGACAGGGCCGTAGGGCAGTACTTC. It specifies CASSEAPDRAVGQYF.

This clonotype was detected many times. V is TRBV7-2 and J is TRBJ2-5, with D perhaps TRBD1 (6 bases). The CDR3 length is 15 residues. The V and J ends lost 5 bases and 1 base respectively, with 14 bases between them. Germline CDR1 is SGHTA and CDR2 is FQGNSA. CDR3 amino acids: CASSPTTGIQETQYF. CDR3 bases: TGTGCCAGCAGCCCAACGACAGGCATCCAAGAGACCCAGTACTTC.

The CDR3 region has the DNA TGTGCCAGCAGCTTGTATAGCGGGGGGAGAGCACTTAATGAGCAGTTCTTC. Its translation: CASSLYSGGRALNEQFF. The chain recombines TRBV11-2 with TRBJ2-1, with 10 positions matching TRBD2. Unmatched junction bases numbered 12, after V lost 3 bases and J lost 7 bases. The CDR3 consists of 17 residues. From germline, CDR1 is SGHAT and CDR2 FQNNGV. Looking up the rest from reference TRBV11-2 and TRBJ2-1 gives the full variable domain: EAGVAQSPRYKIIEKRQSVAFWCNPISGHATLYWYQQILGQGPKLLIQFQNNGVVDDSQLPKDRFSAERLKGVDSTLKIQPAKLEDSAVYLCASSLYSGGRALNEQFFGPGTRLTVL.

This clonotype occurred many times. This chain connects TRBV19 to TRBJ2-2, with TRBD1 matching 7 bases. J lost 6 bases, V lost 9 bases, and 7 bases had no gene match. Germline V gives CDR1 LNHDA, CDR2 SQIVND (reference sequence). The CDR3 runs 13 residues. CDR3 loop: CASNPGGSGELFF. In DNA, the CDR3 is TGTGCCAGCAACCCAGGGGGTTCCGGGGAGCTGTTTTTT.

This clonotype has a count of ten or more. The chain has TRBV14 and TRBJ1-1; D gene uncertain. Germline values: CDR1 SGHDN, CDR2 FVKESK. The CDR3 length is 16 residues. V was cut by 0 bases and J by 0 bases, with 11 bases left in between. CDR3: CASSQDHEGLNTEAFF. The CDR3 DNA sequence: TGTGCCAGCAGCCAAGATCATGAGGGTTTGAACACTGAAGCTTTCTTT.